Below, 18 T cell receptor beta chains from the same sample are listed, as sequenced in a study of blood T cell repertoires in COVID-19. Sequencing was performed with immunoSEQ multiplex PCR; in TCRdb, only in-frame clones are kept and a portion is missing. The sample records 150,000 to 200,000 clones, 80% to 95% being singletons. Material: peripheral blood. These receptors were obtained from a man aged 25-45 years with COVID-19, enrolled during active disease.

V gene TRBV3-1 (or the pseudogene TRBV3-2) combines with J gene TRBJ1-1, with D possibly TRBD1 on 5 matching bases. The CDR3 consists of 13 residues. Germline CDR1 and CDR2: LGHDT and YNNKEL (reference sequence). Trimming removed 4 bases from V and 8 bases from J, with 14 bases in between. CDR3 sequence reads: CASSPRGQSEAFF. CDR3 sequence (DNA): TGTGCCAGCAGCCCTAGGGGCCAGTCGGAAGCTTTCTTT.

The gene calls are TRBV7-9 and TRBJ2-7, with D perhaps matching TRBD1 (6 bases). The germline V gene has CDR1 SEHNR and CDR2 FQNEAQ (reference sequence). This CDR3 is built from 15 residues. The V end was cut by 5 bases, the J end by 3 bases, with 17 bases between. CDR3: CASSPRSGTHYEQYF. As DNA, the CDR3 is TGTGCCAGCAGCCCTCGTTCTGGGACACACTACGAGCAGTACTTC. Using reference TRBV7-9 and TRBJ2-7 for the parts outside the CDR3, the full variable domain is DTGVSQNPRHKITKRGQNVTFRCDPISEHNRLYWYRQTLGQGPEFLTYFQNEAQLEKSRLLSDRFSAERPKGSFSTLEIQRTEQGDSAMYLCASSPRSGTHYEQYFGPGTRLTVT.

The V gene is TRBV7-3, the J gene TRBJ1-1, with D hard to call. This CDR3 is built from 13 residues. V was pared by 9 bases and J by 5 bases, with 16 bases between. Germline CDR1 reads SGHTA; CDR2 reads FQGTGA. The CDR3 region has the DNA TGTGCCAGTAGCCGATCCGGGGAGACTGAAGCTTTCTTT. Amino acid sequence: CASSRSGETEAFF.

The J gene is TRBJ2-7, the V gene TRBV9, with 7 bases that match TRBD1. From germline, CDR1 is SGDLS and CDR2 YYNGEE. The CDR3 is 15 residues long. The ends lost 3 bases at V and 2 bases at J; junction bases unmatched: 8. The CDR3 bases are TGTGCCAGCAGCGCCCACAGGGGTTCGACCTACGAGCAGTACTTC. It is translated as CASSAHRGSTYEQYF. Together with reference TRBV9 and TRBJ2-7, the CDR3 gives the full variable domain: DSGVTQTPKHLITATGQRVTLRCSPRSGDLSVYWYQQSLDQGLQFLIQYYNGEERAKGNILERFSAQQFPDLHSELNLSSLELGDSALYFCASSAHRGSTYEQYFGPGTRLTVT.

This chain uses TRBV4-1 with TRBJ2-7, with TRBD2 identical over 8 bases. Germline V CDR1 and CDR2: MGHRA, YSYEKL. The CDR3 length is 17 residues. V lost 1 base, J lost 0 bases, and 8 bases stayed unmatched. CDR3 nucleotide sequence: TGCGCCAGCAGCCAAGGCCCAACGGGGGGGGGCTCCTACGAGCAGTACTTC. It specifies CASSQGPTGGGSYEQYF.

The chain recombines TRBV4-3 with TRBJ1-2; the D gene is possibly TRBD1 (5 bases). CDR1 and CDR2 from the germline V gene are LGHNA and YSLEER. V lost 0 bases to trimming and J lost 0 bases, with 17 bases between them. The CDR3 consists of 18 residues. The CDR3 DNA reads TGCGCCAGCAGCCAAGAAGAGACAGTCCATTTAGCTAACTATGGCTACACCTTC. Its translation is CASSQEETVHLANYGYTF.

The chain recombines TRBV24-1 with TRBJ2-2; D unresolved. Trimming removed 3 bases at V and 6 bases at J, with 10 bases between. Germline CDR1 reads KGHDR; CDR2 reads SFDVKD. The CDR3 runs 14 residues. DNA of the CDR3: TGTGCCACCAGTGATACCAAGCCCGCCGGGGAGCTGTTTTTT. It encodes CATSDTKPAGELFF.

This clone has only a few counts. This rearrangement joins TRBV18 to TRBJ2-7; 7 positions agree with TRBD2. CDR1 and CDR2 from the germline V gene are KGHSH and LQKENI. The trim removed 0 bases at V and 3 bases at J, leaving 5 bases unmatched. The CDR3 has 15 residues. CDR3 loop: CASSPPGGKNYEQYF. DNA for the CDR3: TGTGCCAGCTCACCACCGGGAGGGAAGAACTACGAGCAGTACTTC.

The chain couples TRBV24-1 to TRBJ2-7; 10 bases fit TRBD2. The CDR3 runs to 15 residues. CDR1 KGHDR and CDR2 SFDVKD come from the germline V gene. With 4 bases clipped from V and 5 bases from J, the junction kept 7 bases outside the gene matches. The CDR3 protein is CATSDPSGSTHEQYF. The CDR3 DNA reads as TGTGCCACCAGTGACCCTAGCGGGAGTACCCACGAGCAGTACTTC.

V gene TRBV27 combines with J gene TRBJ2-7, with 8 bases aligning to TRBD1. Germline CDR1 and CDR2: MNHEY and SMNVEV (reference sequence). The CDR3 runs to 14 residues. After removal of 7 bases from V and 2 bases from J, the junction contained 7 bases not matched to a gene. The CDR3 region is CASNDRGPPYEQYF. The CDR3 region has the DNA TGTGCCAGCAACGACAGGGGTCCCCCCTACGAGCAGTACTTC.

This chain connects TRBV25-1 to TRBJ1-4, with TRBD1 as a possible D gene (6 bases). V dropped 3 bases and J dropped 3 bases, with 11 bases sitting between them. This CDR3 is 15 amino acids long. The germline gives CDR1 MGHDK, CDR2 SYGVNS. In DNA, the CDR3 is TGTGCCAGCAGTGAGGGGACAATGGCTAATGAAAAACTGTTTTTT. As protein: CASSEGTMANEKLFF.

The chain recombines TRBV3-1 (or the pseudogene TRBV3-2) with TRBJ1-1; 7 nucleotides agree with TRBD1. The CDR3 totals 15 residues. V lost 1 base to trimming and J lost 3 bases; unmatched junction nucleotides: 5. In germline, CDR1 is LGHDT, CDR2 YNNKEL (reference sequence). The CDR3 nucleotides are TGTGCCAGCAGCCAAGCTGTGACAGGGTACACTGAAGCTTTCTTT. Translating gives CASSQAVTGYTEAFF.

V gene TRBV6-5 combines with J gene TRBJ1-2, with D possibly matching TRBD1 (6 bases). The CDR3 has 15 residues. Trimming removed 7 bases at V and 2 bases at J, with 17 bases between. Germline CDR1 MNHEY, CDR2 SVGAGI. CDR3 bases: TGTGCCAGCACCGGGGAGTACAGGGAGAACTATGGCTACACCTTC. Its protein product is CASTGEYRENYGYTF.

The chain recombines TRBV2 with TRBJ2-3; the D gene is possibly TRBD1 (5 bases). The CDR3 is 16 amino acids. In germline, CDR1 is SNHLY, CDR2 FYNNEI. V lost 5 bases and J 0 bases, leaving 15 bases between the germline ends. The CDR3 bases are TGTGCCAGCAGTATGTTGCAGGGCGCCAGCACAGATACGCAGTATTTT. It yields the protein CASSMLQGASTDTQYF.

For this clone: Other DNA sequences of this sample code for an identical CDR3. The CDR3 DNA sequence: TGTGCCACCAGCAGAGTGGGAGGGGCGGGAAACACCATATATTTT. Encoded protein: CATSRVGGAGNTIYF. The rearrangement joins TRBV15 to TRBJ1-3, with D perhaps TRBD1 (5 bases). Trimming pared 1 base from V and 4 bases from J, leaving 11 bases between. The CDR3 contains 15 residues. The germline CDR1 and CDR2 sequences are LNHNV and YYDKDF (reference sequence).

This chain joins TRBV7-6 and TRBJ2-5, with 10 bases matching TRBD2. CDR1 is SGHVS, CDR2 FNYEAQ, per germline. V was pared by 5 bases and J by 5 bases, with 14 bases of the junction left unmatched. CDR3 length: 17 amino acids. The CDR3: CASSHTTSGKLRETQYF. CDR3 sequence (DNA): TGTGCCAGCAGCCATACTACTAGCGGGAAACTCCGGGAGACCCAGTACTTC.

V is TRBV27 and J is TRBJ1-6, with D unresolved. Germline CDR1 and CDR2: MNHEY and SMNVEV (reference sequence). The CDR3 length is 15 residues. V was clipped by 5 bases and J by 4 bases, with 12 bases between them. The CDR3 sequence is CASSQRHAYNSPLHF. The CDR3 nucleotides are TGTGCCAGCAGTCAACGACATGCTTATAATTCACCCCTCCACTTT.

V and J are TRBV3-1 (or the pseudogene TRBV3-2) and TRBJ1-6, with 7 bases matching TRBD1. The CDR3 extends over 14 amino acids. Germline trimming cut 3 bases from V and 9 bases from J; bases unmatched to any gene: 5. The V gene's germline CDR1 is LGHDT and CDR2 YNNKEL (reference sequence). The CDR3 nucleotides read TGTGCCAGCAGCCAGCAACAGGGGCGTTCACCCCTCCACTTT. Protein: CASSQQQGRSPLHF.